The T cell receptor (beta chain) described here comes from a study of cytomegalovirus exposure and HLA in healthy donors. Researchers ran the PCR with 60 Vbeta and 13 Jbeta primers. Method: immunoSEQ multiplex PCR; TCRdb's copy keeps in-frame clones and lacks some. The table lists 150,000 or so clones, approximately 79% of them singletons. The CDR3 runs 13 residues. Germline CDR1 SGHRS, CDR2 YFSETQ. Trimming pared 0 bases from V and 5 bases from J, leaving 6 bases between. V usage is TRBV5-1 and J usage is TRBJ2-1; D ambiguous. What was sequenced was PBMCs. The source is a middle-aged man in good health and CMV-seropositive. The CDR3 loop is CASSLAPDNEQFF. CDR3 DNA sequence: TGCGCCAGCAGCTTGGCCCCGGACAATGAGCAGTTCTTC.